The 23 T cell receptor beta chains given below trace back to one sample, sequenced in a study of T cell repertoires in cytomegalovirus infection. No antigen is known for these receptors. TCRdb reanalysed the reads using MiXCR and keeps one entry per CDR3 protein. The repertoire holds 80,000 or so distinct CDR3 sequences, with roughly 40% as singletons. The source material was CD8+ T cells from cultured PBMCs, sampled from culture after CMV antigen stimulation. The receptors come from a human donor in good health (CMV status not recorded). Some clones in this sample may be carry-over from other donors' samples.

This clonotype was detected only a few times. In nucleotides, the CDR3 is TGTGCCAGCAGGACAGGCAACTCTTCACCCCTCCACTTT. Residues: CASRTGNSSPLHF. J is TRBJ1-6 and V is TRBV2, with TRBD1 as a possible D gene (6 bases). CDR1 and CDR2 (germline): SNHLY, FYNNEI. The CDR3 runs to 13 residues. V dropped 6 bases and J dropped 9 bases, with 12 bases sitting between them.

This clonotype came up a few times. The rearrangement joins TRBV4-1 to TRBJ2-7; 12 bases fit TRBD1. Germline V lookup: CDR1 MGHRA, CDR2 YSYEKL. This CDR3 is built from 16 residues. V was clipped by 2 bases and J by 2 bases; unmatched bases: 4. CDR3 region: CASSQRDRGLTYEQYF. Here the CDR3 DNA reads TGCGCCAGCAGCCAAAGGGACAGGGGGCTAACCTACGAGCAGTACTTC.

This clonotype was recorded many times. The chain carries TRBV6-1 and TRBJ2-7; perhaps TRBD2 as D (5 bases). This CDR3 is 17 amino acids long. Germline assignment: CDR1 MNHNS and CDR2 SASEGT. The V end lost 6 bases, the J end lost 0 bases, and 21 bases lay between the germline ends. The CDR3 loop is CASSINVLAEVSYEQYF. The CDR3 DNA sequence: TGTGCCAGCAGCATAAATGTCCTAGCTGAAGTCTCCTACGAGCAGTACTTC.

This clonotype was found a few times. This chain uses TRBV7-6 with TRBJ1-3; a weak D match, TRBD1 (5 bases). The germline CDR1 and CDR2 sequences are SGHVS and FNYEAQ. This CDR3 region has 15 residues. Deletions cut 3 bases from V and 4 bases from J, with 13 bases between. In DNA form, the CDR3 reads TGTGCCAGCAGCTTTAGACAGCCGCCCGGAAACACCATATATTTT. Its protein product is CASSFRQPPGNTIYF. The full variable domain, completed using reference TRBV7-6 and TRBJ1-3, is GAGVSQSPRYKVTKRGQDVALRCDPISGHVSLYWYRQALGQGPEFLTYFNYEAQQDKSGLPNDRFSAERPEGSISTLTIQRTEQRDSAMYRCASSFRQPPGNTIYFGEGSWLTVV.

This clonotype showed up just a few times. The rearrangement links TRBV12-3 or TRBV12-4 to TRBJ1-2; 7 positions agree with TRBD1. The CDR3 contains 13 residues. The trim removed 6 bases at V and 4 bases at J, leaving 5 bases unmatched. The CDR3 coding sequence is TGTGCCAGCAGCCAGACAGGGTCCTATGGCTACACCTTC. Translated, it gives CASSQTGSYGYTF.

V is TRBV4-1 and J is TRBJ1-2; a possible D gene is TRBD1 (6 bases). Trimming took 1 base from V and 1 from J, leaving 13 bases between them. CDR1 is MGHRA, CDR2 YSYEKL, per germline. The CDR3 runs 16 residues. DNA of the CDR3: TGCGCCAGCAGCCAAGCGGGAACAGGGCATAACTATGGCTACACCTTC. This translates into CASSQAGTGHNYGYTF.

The chain couples TRBV6-1 to TRBJ2-2, with D unclear. CDR3 length: 14 amino acids. Trimming removed 2 bases at V and 5 bases at J, with 9 bases between. The germline V gene has CDR1 MNHNS and CDR2 SASEGT. This CDR3 is CASSETAATGELFF. Here the CDR3 DNA reads TGTGCCAGCAGTGAAACGGCAGCTACCGGGGAGCTGTTTTTT.

This clonotype was seen a few times. The chain joins TRBV7-9 to TRBJ1-1, with a possible D match to TRBD1 (6 bases). The V end lost 6 bases, the J end lost 6 bases, and 29 bases lay between the germline ends. CDR1 and CDR2 (germline): SEHNR, FQNEAQ (reference sequence). The CDR3 is 18 amino acids. CDR3 DNA sequence: TGTGCCAGCAGTTTCACGACAGAGCGCAGAGGGGGTGGGTCTGAAGCTTTCTTT. It codes for CASSFTTERRGGGSEAFF.

CDR3 nucleotides: TGCGCCAGCCGGGTCTCGGGGGCAAGCAATCAGCCCCAGCATTTT. Translation gives CASRVSGASNQPQHF. The V call is TRBV4-1, the J call TRBJ1-5, with a tentative D call TRBD1 (6 bases). Trimming removed 8 bases from V and 1 base from J, with 15 bases in between. From germline, CDR1 is MGHRA and CDR2 YSYEKL. The CDR3 totals 15 residues.

This clonotype showed up many times. This chain links TRBV12-5 with TRBJ2-5; no firm D call. The CDR3 is 14 amino acids. The germline gives CDR1 LGHNT, CDR2 FRNRAP. V shed 7 bases and J shed 5 bases, with 17 bases lying between them. Here the CDR3 reads CASASVDGLETQYF. For the CDR3, the DNA is TGTGCTAGTGCCTCCGTTGACGGTCTGGAGACCCAGTACTTC.

The rearrangement uses TRBV5-5 and TRBJ2-3; weak D call: TRBD2 (6 bases). This CDR3 region has 14 residues. Per germline, CDR1 SGHKS and CDR2 YYEKEE (reference sequence). With 4 bases removed from V and 2 bases from J, the gap between germline ends came to 11 bases. CDR3 protein: CASSPAGNTDTQYF. CDR3 nucleotide sequence: TGTGCCAGCAGCCCCGCGGGGAACACAGATACGCAGTATTTT.

The rearrangement joins TRBV6-2 or TRBV6-3 to TRBJ1-1, with 7 nucleotides matching TRBD1. There are 15 residues in the CDR3. V dropped 0 bases and J dropped 4; count of bases not matched to a gene: 5. Per germline, CDR1 MNHEY and CDR2 SVGEGT. DNA for the CDR3: TGTGCCAGCAGTTACTCTTCAGGGGGAGGCACTGAAGCTTTCTTT. Protein sequence: CASSYSSGGGTEAFF.

This clonotype was counted a single time. The V and J genes are TRBV9 and TRBJ2-4; 7 bases agree with TRBD2. From germline, CDR1 is SGDLS and CDR2 YYNGEE. The CDR3 contains 14 residues. With 0 bases clipped from V and 8 bases from J, the junction kept 5 bases outside the gene matches. CDR3: CASSVDGGVDIQYF. The CDR3 DNA sequence: TGTGCCAGCAGCGTAGATGGGGGGGTGGACATTCAGTACTTC.

This clonotype came up many times. This chain connects TRBV4-2 to TRBJ1-1; 12 bases are shared with TRBD1. CDR3 size: 17 residues. In germline, CDR1 is LGHNA, CDR2 YNFKEQ. Germline trimming cut 2 bases from V and 1 base from J; bases unmatched to any gene: 5. The CDR3 nucleotides are TGTGCCAGCAGCCAAAGGGGACAGGGGGCCGAGAACACTGAAGCTTTCTTT. This translates into CASSQRGQGAENTEAFF.

This clonotype was seen many times. V gene TRBV5-6 combines with J gene TRBJ2-2; unclear D gene. The V gene lost 1 base and the J gene lost 1 base, with 11 bases spanning the gap. The germline CDR1 and CDR2 sequences are SGHDT and YYEEEE. This CDR3 spans 16 amino acids. The CDR3 sequence is CASSLSQRMNTGELFF. The CDR3 DNA reads as TGTGCCAGCAGCTTGAGTCAACGGATGAACACCGGGGAGCTGTTTTTT.

The chain uses TRBV27 and TRBJ2-7; D possibly matches TRBD1 or TRBD2 (5 bases each). CDR1 and CDR2 (germline): MNHEY, SMNVEV (reference sequence). The CDR3 extends over 14 amino acids. Trimming removed 2 bases from V and 4 bases from J, with 12 bases in between. The CDR3 sequence: CASSLEGLGYEQYF. The CDR3 nucleotides are TGTGCCAGCAGTTTAGAGGGGTTGGGGTACGAGCAGTACTTC.

This clonotype was seen at least ten times. This chain links TRBV25-1 with TRBJ2-3; D call uncertain. The CDR3 contains 11 residues. The V and J ends lost 5 bases and 5 bases respectively, with 5 bases between them. Germline V gene data show CDR1 as MGHDK and CDR2 as SYGVNS. The CDR3 region is CASSLGDTQYF. In nucleotides, the CDR3 is TGTGCCAGCAGTTTGGGAGATACGCAGTATTTT.

J is TRBJ2-7 and V is TRBV5-4; weak D call: TRBD2 (5 bases). Looked up from germline, CDR1 is SGHNT and CDR2 is YYREEE (reference sequence). V dropped 4 bases and J dropped 7 bases, with 12 bases sitting between them. This CDR3 is 12 amino acids long. The CDR3 nucleotides are TGTGCCAGCAGCCCCTCTGGGGAGGAGCAGTACTTC. Translated: CASSPSGEEQYF.

The CDR3 coding sequence is TGTGCCAGCAGCTGGGGGACTAGCGGGGCGCCTCAAGAGACCCAGTACTTC. Protein product: CASSWGTSGAPQETQYF. This rearrangement joins TRBV7-6 to TRBJ2-5; 13 nucleotides agree with TRBD2. The CDR3 has 17 amino acids. With 4 bases clipped from V and 2 bases from J, the junction kept 7 bases outside the gene matches. Germline V gives CDR1 SGHVS, CDR2 FNYEAQ.

The rearrangement uses TRBV2 and TRBJ2-7, with D unresolved. V gave up 6 bases and J gave up 6 bases, with 6 bases separating them. The CDR3 runs 10 residues. From germline, CDR1 is SNHLY and CDR2 FYNNEI. The CDR3, as DNA: TGTGCCAGCAGGGGTGGCGAGCAGTACTTC. It encodes CASRGGEQYF. The full variable domain, its missing parts supplied by reference TRBV2 and TRBJ2-7, is EPEVTQTPSHQVTQMGQEVILRCVPISNHLYFYWYRQILGQKVEFLVSFYNNEISEKSEIFDDQFSVERPDGSNFTLKIRSTKLEDSAMYFCASRGGEQYFGPGTRLTVT.

This clonotype was counted ten times or more. The J gene is TRBJ2-1, the V gene TRBV7-8; D possibly uses TRBD1 or TRBD2 (5 bases each). This CDR3 has 17 amino acids. Germline CDR1 SGHVS, CDR2 FQNEAQ. The ends were cut back, 2 bases at V and 4 bases at J, with 18 bases in the middle. The CDR3 reads CASSLRTGDGIYNEQFF. CDR3 DNA: TGTGCCAGCAGCTTACGCACTGGGGACGGAATATACAATGAGCAGTTCTTC.

There are a few counts of this clonotype. The chain is built from TRBV7-6 and TRBJ2-3; 12 nucleotides line up with TRBD2. The CDR3 has 15 amino acids. V lost 4 bases to trimming and J lost 8 bases; unmatched junction nucleotides: 7. Germline V gene data show CDR1 as SGHVS and CDR2 as FNYEAQ. CDR3 region: CASSSTSGGDLTQYF. CDR3 coding DNA: TGTGCCAGCAGCTCGACTAGCGGGGGTGACCTTACGCAGTATTTT. Full variable domain (rest looked up from reference TRBV7-6 and TRBJ2-3): GAGVSQSPRYKVTKRGQDVALRCDPISGHVSLYWYRQALGQGPEFLTYFNYEAQQDKSGLPNDRFSAERPEGSISTLTIQRTEQRDSAMYRCASSSTSGGDLTQYFGPGTRLTVL.

On this clonotype: The junction and the germline gene differ at one end; a read error may be behind it. The chain couples TRBV4-1 to TRBJ1-6; D is unclear. Germline V lookup: CDR1 MGHRA, CDR2 YSYEKL. The CDR3 contains 14 residues. The CDR3: CASSPGYDNLPLHF. CDR3 coding DNA: TGCGCCAGCAGTCCGGGTTACGACAATTTACCCCTCCACTTT.